This record looks at one T cell receptor (beta chain) sequence and its context. The antigen remains undetermined. This sample is part of a study of cytomegalovirus exposure and HLA in healthy donors. Donors counted as nominally healthy when sampled, yet unrecorded immune exposures were likely. The study, taken as a whole, reports: What TCR beta sequences reportedly achieved was accurate prediction of HLA-A and HLA-B alleles in most subjects.

The PCR used 60 Vbeta and 13 Jbeta primers. Sequenced by immunoSEQ multiplex PCR; TCRdb stores in-frame clones only, minus some. Here the sample spans 85,000 to 130,000 clones, over 75% being singletons. Trimming pared 2 bases from V and 4 bases from J, leaving 11 bases between. Germline-derived CDR1 and CDR2 are GTSNPN and SVGIG (reference sequence). The CDR3 extends over 13 amino acids. The chain combines TRBV30 with TRBJ1-2, with D unresolved. The source material was PBMCs. The TCR sequence derives from a man aged 55-75 years in good health and CMV-seronegative. DNA of the CDR3: TGTGCCTGGAGTTATACAGCTACCTATGGCTACACCTTC. This sequence encodes CAWSYTATYGYTF. The full variable domain, its missing parts supplied by reference TRBV30 and TRBJ1-2, is SQTIHQWPATLVQPVGSPLSLECTVEGTSNPNLYWYRQAAGRGLQLLFYSVGIGQISSEVPQNLSASRPQDRQFILSSKKLLLSDSGFYLCAWSYTATYGYTFGSGTRLTVV.